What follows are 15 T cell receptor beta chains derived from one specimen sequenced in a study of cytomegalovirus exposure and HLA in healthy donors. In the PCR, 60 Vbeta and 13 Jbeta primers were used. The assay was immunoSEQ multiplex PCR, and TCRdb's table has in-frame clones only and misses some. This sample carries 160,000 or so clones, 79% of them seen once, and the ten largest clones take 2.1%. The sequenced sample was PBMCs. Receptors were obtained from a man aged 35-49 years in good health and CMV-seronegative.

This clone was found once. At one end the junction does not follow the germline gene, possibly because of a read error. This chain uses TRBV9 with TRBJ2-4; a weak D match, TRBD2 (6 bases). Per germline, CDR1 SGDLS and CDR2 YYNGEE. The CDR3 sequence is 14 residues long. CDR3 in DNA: TGTGCCAGCAGCGGGGGGGTTACCAAAAACAGTCAGTACTTC. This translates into CASSGGVTKNSQYF. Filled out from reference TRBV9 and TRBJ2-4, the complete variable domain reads DSGVTQTPKHLITATGQRVTLRCSPRSGDLSVYWYQQSLDQGLQFLIQYYNGEERAKGNILERFSAQQFPDLHSELNLSSLELGDSALYFCASSGGVTKNSQYFGAGTRLSVL.

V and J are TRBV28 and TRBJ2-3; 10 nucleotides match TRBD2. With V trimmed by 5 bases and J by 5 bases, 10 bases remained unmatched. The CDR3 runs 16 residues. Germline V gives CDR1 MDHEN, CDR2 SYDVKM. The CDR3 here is CASSETSGPSGDTQYF. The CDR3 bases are TGTGCCAGCAGTGAGACTAGCGGGCCCTCGGGAGATACGCAGTATTTT.

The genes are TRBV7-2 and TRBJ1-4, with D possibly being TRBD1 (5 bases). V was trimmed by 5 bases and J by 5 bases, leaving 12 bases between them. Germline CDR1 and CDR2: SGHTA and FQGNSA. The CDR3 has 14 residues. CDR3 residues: CASSLRRGNEKLFF. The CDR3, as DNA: TGTGCCAGCAGCCTACGACGGGGGAATGAAAAACTGTTTTTT.

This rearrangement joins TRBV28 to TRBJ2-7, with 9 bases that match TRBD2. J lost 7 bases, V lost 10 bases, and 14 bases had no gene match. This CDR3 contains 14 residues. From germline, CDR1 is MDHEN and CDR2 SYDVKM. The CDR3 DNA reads TGTGCCACCACCACAACTAGCGGGCCGCAAGAGCAGTACTTC. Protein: CATTTTSGPQEQYF. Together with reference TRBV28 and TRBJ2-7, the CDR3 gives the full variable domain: DVKVTQSSRYLVKRTGEKVFLECVQDMDHENMFWYRQDPGLGLRLIYFSYDVKMKEKGDIPEGYSVSREKKERFSLILESASTNQTSMYLCATTTTSGPQEQYFGPGTRLTVT.

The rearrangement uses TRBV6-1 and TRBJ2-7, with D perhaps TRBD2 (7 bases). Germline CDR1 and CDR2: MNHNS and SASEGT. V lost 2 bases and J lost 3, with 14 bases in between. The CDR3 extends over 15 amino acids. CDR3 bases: TGTGCCAGCAGTGAAAGGGGGGGGGAACGCTACGAGCAGTACTTC. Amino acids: CASSERGGERYEQYF.

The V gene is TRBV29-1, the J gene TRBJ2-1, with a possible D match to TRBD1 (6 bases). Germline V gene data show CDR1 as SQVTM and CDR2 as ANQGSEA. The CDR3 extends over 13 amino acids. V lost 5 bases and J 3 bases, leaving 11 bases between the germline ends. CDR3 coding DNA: TGCAGCGTTAACTCGGGACACTACAATGAGCAGTTCTTC. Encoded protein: CSVNSGHYNEQFF.

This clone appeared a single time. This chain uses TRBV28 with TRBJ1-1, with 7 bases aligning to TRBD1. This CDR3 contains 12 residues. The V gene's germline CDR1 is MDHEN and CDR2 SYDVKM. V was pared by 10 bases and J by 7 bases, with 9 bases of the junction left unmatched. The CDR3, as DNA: TGTGCCACCCTGACCGGACAGGTTGAAGCTTTCTTT. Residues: CATLTGQVEAFF. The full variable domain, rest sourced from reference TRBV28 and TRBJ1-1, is DVKVTQSSRYLVKRTGEKVFLECVQDMDHENMFWYRQDPGLGLRLIYFSYDVKMKEKGDIPEGYSVSREKKERFSLILESASTNQTSMYLCATLTGQVEAFFGQGTRLTVV.

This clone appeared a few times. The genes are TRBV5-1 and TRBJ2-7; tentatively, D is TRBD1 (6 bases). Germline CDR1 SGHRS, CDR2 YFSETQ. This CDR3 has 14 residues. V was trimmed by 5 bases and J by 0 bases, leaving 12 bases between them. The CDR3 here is CASRGAVSSYEQYF. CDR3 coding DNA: TGCGCCAGCAGGGGGGCAGTGAGCTCCTACGAGCAGTACTTC.

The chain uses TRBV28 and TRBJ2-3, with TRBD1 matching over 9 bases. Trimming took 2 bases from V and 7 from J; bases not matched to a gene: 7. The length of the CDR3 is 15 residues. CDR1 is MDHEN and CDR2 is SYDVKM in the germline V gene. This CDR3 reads CASSLADRGSNTQYF. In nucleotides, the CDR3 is TGTGCCAGCAGTTTAGCGGACAGGGGTTCAAATACGCAGTATTTT.

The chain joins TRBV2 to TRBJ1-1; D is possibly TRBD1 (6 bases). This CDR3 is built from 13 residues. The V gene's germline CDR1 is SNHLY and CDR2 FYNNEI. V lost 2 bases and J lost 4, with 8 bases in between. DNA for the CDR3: TGTGCCAGCAGTGAACAGGGGAGCACTGAAGCTTTCTTT. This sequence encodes CASSEQGSTEAFF.

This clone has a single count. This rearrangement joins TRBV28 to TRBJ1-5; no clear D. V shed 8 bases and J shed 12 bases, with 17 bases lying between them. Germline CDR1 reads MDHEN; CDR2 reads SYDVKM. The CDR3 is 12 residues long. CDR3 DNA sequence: TGTGCCAGCTGGGTAGGCCCCGCAGGCCAGCATTTT. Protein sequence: CASWVGPAGQHF. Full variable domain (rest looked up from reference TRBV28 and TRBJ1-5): DVKVTQSSRYLVKRTGEKVFLECVQDMDHENMFWYRQDPGLGLRLIYFSYDVKMKEKGDIPEGYSVSREKKERFSLILESASTNQTSMYLCASWVGPAGQHFGDGTRLSIL.

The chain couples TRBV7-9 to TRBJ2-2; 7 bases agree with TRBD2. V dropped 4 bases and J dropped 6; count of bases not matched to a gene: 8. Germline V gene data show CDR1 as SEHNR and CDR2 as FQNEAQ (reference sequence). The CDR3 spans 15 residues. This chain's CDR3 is CASSSTSVPAGELFF. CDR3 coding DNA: TGTGCCAGCAGCTCCACTAGCGTGCCGGCCGGGGAGCTGTTTTTT.

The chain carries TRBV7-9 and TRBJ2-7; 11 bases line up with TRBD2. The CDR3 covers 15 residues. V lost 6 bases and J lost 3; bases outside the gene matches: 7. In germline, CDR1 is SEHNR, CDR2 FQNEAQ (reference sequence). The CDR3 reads CASRPTSGSFYEQYF. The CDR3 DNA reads TGTGCCAGCAGACCCACTAGCGGGAGCTTCTACGAGCAGTACTTC.

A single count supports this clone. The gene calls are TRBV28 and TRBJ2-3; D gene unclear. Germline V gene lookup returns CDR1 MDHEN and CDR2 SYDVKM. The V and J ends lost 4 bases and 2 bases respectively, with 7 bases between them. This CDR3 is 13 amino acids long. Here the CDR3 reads CASSSPNTDTQYF. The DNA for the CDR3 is TGTGCCAGCAGTTCCCCAAACACAGATACGCAGTATTTT.

In nucleotides, the CDR3 is TGTGCCAGCAGCTTACTCCTGGCGGGAGGCTCCTACGAGCAGTACTTC. Its translation is CASSLLLAGGSYEQYF. The gene calls are TRBV7-8 and TRBJ2-7; TRBD2 matches at 8 bases. J gave up 0 bases and V 2 bases, and 6 bases lay outside the gene matches. Germline V CDR1 and CDR2: SGHVS, FQNEAQ. The CDR3 contains 16 residues.